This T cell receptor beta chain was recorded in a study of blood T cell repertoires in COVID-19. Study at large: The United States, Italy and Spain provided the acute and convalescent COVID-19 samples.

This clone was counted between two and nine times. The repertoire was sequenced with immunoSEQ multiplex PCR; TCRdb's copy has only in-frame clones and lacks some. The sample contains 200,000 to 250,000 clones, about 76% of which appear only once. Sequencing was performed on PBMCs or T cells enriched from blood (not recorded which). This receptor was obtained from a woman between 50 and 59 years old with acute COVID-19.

The CDR3: CASSLIGGNQPQHF. In DNA form, the CDR3 reads TGTGCCAGCAGCCTCATTGGAGGCAATCAGCCCCAGCATTTT. The chain couples TRBV14 to TRBJ1-5; no firm D call. The length of the CDR3 is 14 residues. Trimming pared 4 bases from V and 2 bases from J, leaving 9 bases between. In germline, CDR1 is SGHDN, CDR2 FVKESK.